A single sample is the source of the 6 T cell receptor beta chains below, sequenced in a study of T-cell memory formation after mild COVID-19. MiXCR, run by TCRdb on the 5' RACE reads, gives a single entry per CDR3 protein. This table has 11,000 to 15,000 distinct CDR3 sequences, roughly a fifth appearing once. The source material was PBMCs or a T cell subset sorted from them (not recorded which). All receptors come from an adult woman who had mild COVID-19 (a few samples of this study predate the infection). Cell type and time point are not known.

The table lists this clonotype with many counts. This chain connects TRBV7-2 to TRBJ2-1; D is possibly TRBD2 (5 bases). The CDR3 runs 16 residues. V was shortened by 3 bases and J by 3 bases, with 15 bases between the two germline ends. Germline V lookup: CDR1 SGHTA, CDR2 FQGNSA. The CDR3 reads CASSFGGLGLYNEQFF. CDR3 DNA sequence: TGTGCCAGCAGCTTTGGCGGGCTGGGTCTCTACAATGAGCAGTTCTTC.

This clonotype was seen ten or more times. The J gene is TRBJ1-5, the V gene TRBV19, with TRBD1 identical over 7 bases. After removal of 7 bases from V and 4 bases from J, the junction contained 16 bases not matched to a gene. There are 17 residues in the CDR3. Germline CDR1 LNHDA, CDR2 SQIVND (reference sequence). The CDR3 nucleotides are TGTGCCAGTACCTCGACCGGGACAGCTATATATAATCAGCCCCAGCATTTT. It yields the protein CASTSTGTAIYNQPQHF.

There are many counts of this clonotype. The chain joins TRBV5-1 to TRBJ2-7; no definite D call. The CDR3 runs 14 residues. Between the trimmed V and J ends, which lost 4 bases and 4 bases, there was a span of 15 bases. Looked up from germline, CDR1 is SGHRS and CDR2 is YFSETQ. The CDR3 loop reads CASSPGPGGYEQYF. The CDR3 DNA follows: TGCGCCAGCAGCCCAGGTCCGGGTGGGTACGAGCAGTACTTC.

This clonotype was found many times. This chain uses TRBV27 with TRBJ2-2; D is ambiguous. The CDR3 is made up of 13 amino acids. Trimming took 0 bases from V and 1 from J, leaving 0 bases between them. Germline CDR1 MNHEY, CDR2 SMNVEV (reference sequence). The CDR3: CASSLSNTGELFF. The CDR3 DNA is TGTGCCAGCAGTTTATCGAACACCGGGGAGCTGTTTTTT.

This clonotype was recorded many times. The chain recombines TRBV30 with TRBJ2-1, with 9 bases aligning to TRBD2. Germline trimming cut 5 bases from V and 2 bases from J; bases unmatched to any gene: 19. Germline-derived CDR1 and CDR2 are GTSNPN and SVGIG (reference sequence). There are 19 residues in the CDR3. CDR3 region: CAWAGYLAGNPPTYNEQFF. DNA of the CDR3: TGTGCCTGGGCCGGCTACCTAGCGGGAAACCCTCCTACCTACAATGAGCAGTTCTTC.

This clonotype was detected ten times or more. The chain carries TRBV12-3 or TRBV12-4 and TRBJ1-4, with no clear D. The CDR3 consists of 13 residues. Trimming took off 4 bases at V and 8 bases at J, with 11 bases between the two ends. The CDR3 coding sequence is TGTGCCAGCAGTTCGGAGGACCGGGAAAAACTGTTTTTT. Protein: CASSSEDREKLFF.